The T cell receptor (beta chain) described here comes from a study of T cell changes during pregnancy in multiple sclerosis. Using immunoSEQ multiplex PCR, the repertoire was profiled, and TCRdb retains in-frame clones only, with some absent. The sample has tens of thousands of clones, roughly 88% seen once. CDR3 length equals 13 residues. The germline gives CDR1 SEHNR, CDR2 FQNEAQ (reference sequence). Trimming stripped 2 bases from V and 7 bases from J, with 12 bases between. This clone was seen just once. Sequencing used peripheral blood, obtained in the second trimester of pregnancy. The V call is TRBV7-9, the J call TRBJ2-7; the D gene is possibly TRBD2 (5 bases). The clonotype comes from a female donor in good health, enrolled as a control in a pregnancy study. The CDR3 reads CASSLKAGGEQYF. The CDR3 DNA follows: TGTGCCAGCAGCTTAAAGGCGGGCGGGGAGCAGTACTTC.